The clone carrying this TCR beta chain was seen a single time. Its cognate antigen is unknown. CDR1 SGHTA and CDR2 FQGTGA come from the germline V gene. This CDR3 contains 13 residues. V was shortened by 2 bases and J by 6 bases, with 10 bases between the two germline ends. This sample was included in a study of T-cell reconstitution after alpha-beta-depleted transplantation in children. Findings and limits, study-wide: By about two months after transplant, alpha-beta T cells reportedly arose from several hundred graft clones that had expanded. Surviving recipient T cells and thymic progenitors underlay high day-60 TCRbeta diversity in some patients.

Preparing the TCRbeta library involved the use of unique molecular identifiers. Each CDR3 protein gets one entry after TCRdb re-called the PCR reads with MiXCR. The sample consists of about 980,000 distinct CDR3 sequences, about 29% of them appearing once. The chain combines TRBV7-3 with TRBJ1-2, with no clear D. This receptor was obtained from a boy in the first two years of life who had a stem cell transplant for SCID, so the T cells may come from the graft donor. The sequencing here drew on PBMCs, mostly from graft donor cells, taken 360 days after TCRalphabeta/CD19-depleted stem cell transplant. This CDR3 is CASSLEGSHGYTF. In DNA form, the CDR3 reads TGTGCCAGCAGCTTAGAAGGCTCGCATGGCTACACCTTC.